One and the same sample provided the 18 T cell receptor beta chains below, sequenced in a study of T cell responses to AZD1222 COVID-19 vaccine. Sequencing was performed with immunoSEQ multiplex PCR; in TCRdb, only in-frame clones are kept and a portion is missing. The repertoire holds some 150,000 clones, about 87% seen once, with more than 13% in the top ten. The specimen was peripheral blood, collected on day 0 of AZD1222 vaccination. Every receptor here comes from an adult in good health.

The rearrangement joins TRBV6-6 to TRBJ1-1; 9 nucleotides agree with TRBD1. Germline V CDR1 and CDR2: MNHNY, SVGAGI (reference sequence). V was pared by 10 bases and J by 4 bases, with 10 bases of the junction left unmatched. The CDR3 spans 14 residues. CDR3 bases: TGTGCCACGGCACAGACAGGGGGGATCACTGAAGCTTTCTTT. Translating it yields CATAQTGGITEAFF.

This chain joins TRBV12-5 and TRBJ1-3; the D is unclear. This CDR3 comprises 13 residues. CDR1 is LGHNT, CDR2 FRNRAP, per germline. V was shortened by 6 bases and J by 1 base, with 7 bases between the two germline ends. CDR3 sequence reads: CASGIGSGNTIYF. The CDR3 DNA is TGTGCTAGTGGGATCGGGTCTGGAAACACCATATATTTT.

The rearrangement uses TRBV27 and TRBJ1-2; D possibly corresponds to TRBD1 (5 bases). In germline, CDR1 is MNHEY, CDR2 SMNVEV (reference sequence). V lost 5 bases to trimming and J lost 4 bases, with 20 bases between them. CDR3 length equals 16 residues. CDR3 DNA: TGTGCCAGCAGTAGGGGTGGGGGTGGACCCAGCTATGGCTACACCTTC. Translated: CASSRGGGGPSYGYTF.

This chain uses TRBV7-2 with TRBJ1-6; 7 nucleotides agree with TRBD1. Trimming took 5 bases from V and 7 from J; bases not matched to a gene: 5. The germline V gene has CDR1 SGHTA and CDR2 FQGNSA. The CDR3 is made up of 14 amino acids. The CDR3 loop reads CASSQTGTNSPLHF. For the CDR3, the DNA is TGTGCCAGCAGCCAGACAGGGACGAATTCACCCCTCCACTTT.

V and J are TRBV4-1 and TRBJ2-7, with D uncertain. Per germline, CDR1 MGHRA and CDR2 YSYEKL. V lost 3 bases and J 4 bases, leaving 10 bases between the germline ends. The CDR3 length is 13 residues. For the CDR3, the DNA is TGCGCCAGCAGCCACCCCGATAGGTACGAGCAGTACTTC. Translation: CASSHPDRYEQYF.

V usage is TRBV11-2 and J usage is TRBJ2-1; D is perhaps TRBD1 (6 bases). The germline V gene encodes CDR1 SGHAT and CDR2 FQNNGV. V was pared by 5 bases and J by 0 bases, with 11 bases between. The CDR3 has 15 residues. For the CDR3, the DNA is TGTGCCAGCAGCGCCACAGGGAGCTCCTACAATGAGCAGTTCTTC. This encodes CASSATGSSYNEQFF. The complete variable domain, with remaining parts taken from reference TRBV11-2 and TRBJ2-1, reads EAGVAQSPRYKIIEKRQSVAFWCNPISGHATLYWYQQILGQGPKLLIQFQNNGVVDDSQLPKDRFSAERLKGVDSTLKIQPAKLEDSAVYLCASSATGSSYNEQFFGPGTRLTVL.

The chain uses TRBV7-8 and TRBJ1-1; perhaps TRBD1 as D (5 bases). There are 13 residues in the CDR3. V gave up 5 bases and J gave up 1 base, with 8 bases separating them. Germline assignment: CDR1 SGHVS and CDR2 FQNEAQ. The CDR3 is CASSAQGNTEAFF. In DNA form, the CDR3 reads TGTGCCAGCAGCGCCCAGGGGAACACTGAAGCTTTCTTT.

This CDR3 reads CASSEGLMNTEAFF. Here the CDR3 DNA reads TGTGCCAGTAGTGAGGGGCTCATGAACACTGAAGCTTTCTTT. The chain joins TRBV19 to TRBJ1-1, with D perhaps TRBD1 (5 bases). Per the germline V gene, CDR1 is LNHDA and CDR2 is SQIVND (reference sequence). The CDR3 has 14 amino acids. With 5 bases removed from V and 0 bases from J, the gap between germline ends came to 10 bases.

V and J are TRBV21-1 and TRBJ1-1; the table names TRBD1, a call not compared with the DNA. TRBV21-1 is a documented pseudogene. The CDR3 length is 15 residues. Written as DNA, the CDR3 is TGTGCCAGCAGCACGTCAGACAGGGGTCGGACTGAAGCTTTCTTT. Residues: CASSTSDRGRTEAFF.

The chain carries TRBV7-2 and TRBJ1-5; TRBD1 matches at 7 bases. The V and J ends lost 1 base and 2 bases, in that order; junction bases with no gene match: 5. This CDR3 contains 16 residues. Germline V lookup: CDR1 SGHTA, CDR2 FQGNSA. CDR3 residues: CASSLGPGGGNQPQHF. In nucleotides, the CDR3 is TGTGCCAGCAGCTTAGGCCCAGGGGGGGGCAATCAGCCCCAGCATTTT.

The chain combines TRBV12-3 or TRBV12-4 with TRBJ1-1; D call uncertain. Trimming pared 6 bases from V and 7 bases from J, leaving 15 bases between. CDR3 length equals 13 residues. The CDR3 DNA reads TGTGCCAGCAGAATCGAGAGTACGTTTGAAGCTTTCTTT. It codes for CASRIESTFEAFF.

This chain uses TRBV7-9 with TRBJ1-2, with D possibly being TRBD1 (6 bases). The CDR3 runs 14 residues. V shed 4 bases and J shed 1 base, with 10 bases lying between them. Germline V lookup: CDR1 SEHNR, CDR2 FQNEAQ (reference sequence). The CDR3 spells CASSSVGGNYGYTF. In nucleotides, the CDR3 is TGTGCCAGCAGCTCCGTAGGGGGTAACTATGGCTACACCTTC. Drawing the rest from reference TRBV7-9 and TRBJ1-2, the complete variable domain is DTGVSQNPRHKITKRGQNVTFRCDPISEHNRLYWYRQTLGQGPEFLTYFQNEAQLEKSRLLSDRFSAERPKGSFSTLEIQRTEQGDSAMYLCASSSVGGNYGYTFGSGTRLTVV.

The V gene is TRBV7-6, the J gene TRBJ2-7; D might be TRBD2 (7 bases). The J call is uncertain, as TRBJ2-1 better fits the DNA end. The CDR3 runs 15 residues. CDR1 is SGHVS and CDR2 is FNYEAQ in the germline V gene. Written as DNA, the CDR3 is TGTGCCAGCAGCTTAGCCGGGGGGCTCAACAATGAGCAGTTCTTC. Encoded protein: CASSLAGGLNNEQFF.

V usage is TRBV9 and J usage is TRBJ2-7; 7 bases are shared with TRBD2. The germline CDR1 and CDR2 sequences are SGDLS and YYNGEE. The CDR3 consists of 14 residues. V shed 4 bases, J shed 0 bases, and the junction held 4 bases outside the gene matches. The CDR3 loop reads CASSPRGSSYEQYF. The DNA for the CDR3 is TGTGCCAGCAGCCCGCGGGGGAGCTCCTACGAGCAGTACTTC.

The gene calls are TRBV6-1 and TRBJ2-5; D assignment may be TRBD1 or TRBD2 (6 bases each). The CDR3 has 14 amino acids. The germline CDR1 and CDR2 sequences are MNHNS and SASEGT. V lost 6 bases to trimming and J lost 5 bases, with 16 bases between them. CDR3 protein: CASRLKGGWETQYF. In DNA form, the CDR3 reads TGTGCCAGCAGACTGAAGGGGGGCTGGGAGACCCAGTACTTC.

The chain carries TRBV7-9 and TRBJ2-7; TRBD1 or TRBD2 may be the D gene (5 bases each). V was clipped by 0 bases and J by 2 bases, with 11 bases between them. The CDR3 spans 15 residues. The V gene's germline CDR1 is SEHNR and CDR2 FQNEAQ (reference sequence). For the CDR3, the DNA is TGTGCCAGCAGCTTAGCGGGGGACCCAGCCTACGAGCAGTACTTC. Translation gives CASSLAGDPAYEQYF.

This chain joins TRBV7-2 and TRBJ1-2; 9 nucleotides line up with TRBD1. V trimming: 5 bases; J trimming: 6 bases; junction bases outside the gene matches: 4. The CDR3 spans 13 residues. The germline CDR1 and CDR2 sequences are SGHTA and FQGNSA. This CDR3 is CASSPRQGDGYTF. CDR3 nucleotide sequence: TGTGCCAGCAGCCCCAGACAGGGGGATGGCTACACCTTC.

This clone was seen only once. The rearrangement uses TRBV7-2 and TRBJ1-4; D unclear. The V end was cut by 1 base, the J end by 4 bases, with 7 bases between. In germline, CDR1 is SGHTA, CDR2 FQGNSA. This CDR3 contains 14 residues. CDR3 region: CASSLGQFNEKLFF. CDR3 bases: TGTGCCAGCAGCTTAGGGCAGTTTAATGAAAAACTGTTTTTT. Full variable domain (rest looked up from reference TRBV7-2 and TRBJ1-4): GAGVSQSPSNKVTEKGKDVELRCDPISGHTALYWYRQSLGQGLEFLIYFQGNSAPDKSGLPSDRFSAERTGGSVSTLTIQRTQQEDSAVYLCASSLGQFNEKLFFGSGTQLSVL.